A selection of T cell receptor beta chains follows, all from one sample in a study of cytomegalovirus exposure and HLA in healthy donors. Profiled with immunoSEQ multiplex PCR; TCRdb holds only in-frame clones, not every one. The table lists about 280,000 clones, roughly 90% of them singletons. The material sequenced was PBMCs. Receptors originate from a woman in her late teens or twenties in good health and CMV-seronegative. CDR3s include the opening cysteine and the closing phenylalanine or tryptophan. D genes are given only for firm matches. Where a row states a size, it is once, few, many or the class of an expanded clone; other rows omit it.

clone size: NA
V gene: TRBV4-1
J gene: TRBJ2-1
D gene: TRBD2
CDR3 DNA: TGCGCCAGCAGCCAGGGACTAGCGGGAGACTCCTACAATGAGCAGTTCTTC
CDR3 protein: CASSQGLAGDSYNEQFF

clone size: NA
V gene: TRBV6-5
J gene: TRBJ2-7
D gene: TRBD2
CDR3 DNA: TGTGCCAGCAGCTCACGGACTAGCGGGAGTTACGAGCAGTACTTC
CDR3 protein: CASSSRTSGSYEQYF

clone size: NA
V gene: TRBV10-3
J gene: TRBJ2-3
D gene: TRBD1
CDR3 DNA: TGTGCCATCAGCACAGGGGTAGCCGGACCCCGTGGGACAGATACGCAGTATTTT
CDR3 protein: CAISTGVAGPRGTDTQYF

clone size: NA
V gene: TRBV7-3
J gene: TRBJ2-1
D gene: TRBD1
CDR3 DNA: TGTGCCAGCAGCCTACAGGGGGTGTCCTACAATGAGCAGTTCTTC
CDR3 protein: CASSLQGVSYNEQFF

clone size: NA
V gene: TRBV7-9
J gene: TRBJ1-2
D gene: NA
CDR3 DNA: TGTGCCAGCAGCTTAGCGCCGACAGTAAGCAACTATGGCTACACCTTC
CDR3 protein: CASSLAPTVSNYGYTF

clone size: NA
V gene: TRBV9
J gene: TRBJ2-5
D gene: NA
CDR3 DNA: TGTGCCAGCAGCGTAGGCGTTTATGAGACCCAGTACTTC
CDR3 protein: CASSVGVYETQYF

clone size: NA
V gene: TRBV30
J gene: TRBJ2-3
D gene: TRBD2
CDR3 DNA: TGTGCCTGGAGTGCTGGGGTAGCGGGATGGGGTTCAAGCACAGATACGCAGTATTTT
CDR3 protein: CAWSAGVAGWGSSTDTQYF

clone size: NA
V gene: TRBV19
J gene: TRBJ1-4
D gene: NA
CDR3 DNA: TGTGCCAGTAGTATCCAGGCTGGGAGAAATGAAAAACTGTTTTTT
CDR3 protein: CASSIQAGRNEKLFF

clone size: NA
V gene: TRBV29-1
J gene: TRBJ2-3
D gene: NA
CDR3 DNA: TGCAGCGCTGACAGTAGCACAGATACGCAGTATTTT
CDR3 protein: CSADSSTDTQYF

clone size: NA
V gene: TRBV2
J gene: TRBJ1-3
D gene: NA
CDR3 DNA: TGTGCCAGCAGTGAAGGGGTAAGGGGGAGCTCTGGAAACACCATATATTTT
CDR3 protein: CASSEGVRGSSGNTIYF

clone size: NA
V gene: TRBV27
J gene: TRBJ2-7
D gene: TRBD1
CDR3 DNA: TGTGCCAGCAGTCGGGGGACAGGAGCCTACGAGCAGTACTTC
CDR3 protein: CASSRGTGAYEQYF

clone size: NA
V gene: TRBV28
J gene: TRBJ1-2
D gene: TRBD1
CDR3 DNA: TGTGCCAGCGGACCAGGGGGCGACGTTGGCACCTTC
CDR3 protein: CASGPGGDVGTF

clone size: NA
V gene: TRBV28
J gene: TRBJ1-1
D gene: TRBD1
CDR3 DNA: TGTGCCAGCAACCCAAGTGGACAGGGGATAAACACTGAAGCTTTCTTT
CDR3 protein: CASNPSGQGINTEAFF

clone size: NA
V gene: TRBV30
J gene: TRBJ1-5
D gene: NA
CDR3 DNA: TGTGCCTGGAGGGAACCGCAGGGATATCAGCCCCAGCATTTT
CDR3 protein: CAWREPQGYQPQHF

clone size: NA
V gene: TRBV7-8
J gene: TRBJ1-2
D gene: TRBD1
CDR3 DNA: TGTGCCAGCAGGCCACCATCCCGGGACAGGGAACCCTATGGCTACACCTTC
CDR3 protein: CASRPPSRDREPYGYTF

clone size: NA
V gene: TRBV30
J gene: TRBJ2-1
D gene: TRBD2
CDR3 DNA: TGTGCCTGTGATCTAGCGGGAGACATTTACAATGAGCAGTTCTTC
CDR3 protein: CACDLAGDIYNEQFF

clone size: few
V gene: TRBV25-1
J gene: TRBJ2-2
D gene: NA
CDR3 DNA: TGTGCCAGCAGTGACGGCGGCGGGAACACCGGGGAGCTGTTTTTT
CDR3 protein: CASSDGGGNTGELFF

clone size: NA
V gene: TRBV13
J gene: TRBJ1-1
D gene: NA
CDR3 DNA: TGTGCCAGCAGCTTACGTCCGGGGAACACTGAAGCTTTCTTT
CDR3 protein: CASSLRPGNTEAFF

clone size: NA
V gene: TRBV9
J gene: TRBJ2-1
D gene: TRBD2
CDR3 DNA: TGTGCCAGCAGCGTCCCTCGGGGGGGAAATGCTGTCTACAATGAGCAGTTCTTC
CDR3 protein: CASSVPRGGNAVYNEQFF

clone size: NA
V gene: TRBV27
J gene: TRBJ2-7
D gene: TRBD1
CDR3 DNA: TGTGCCAGCAGTTCGCAACCAGGGGGCCTCTACTACGAGCAGTACTTC
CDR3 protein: CASSSQPGGLYYEQYF

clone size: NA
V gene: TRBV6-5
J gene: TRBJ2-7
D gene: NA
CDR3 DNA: TGTGCCAGCAGGGCGACAGGTAGCTCCTACGAGCAGTACTTC
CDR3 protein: CASRATGSSYEQYF

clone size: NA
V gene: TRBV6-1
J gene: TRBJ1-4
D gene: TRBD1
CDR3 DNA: TGTGCCAGCACAAGGGGGCTGGAGGGGGAAAAACTGTTTTTT
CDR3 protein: CASTRGLEGEKLFF

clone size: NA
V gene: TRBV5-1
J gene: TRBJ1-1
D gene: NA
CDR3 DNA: TGCGCCAGCAGCATCGGGCAGATCAGGGGATCTTCTGAAGCTTTCTTT
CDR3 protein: CASSIGQIRGSSEAFF

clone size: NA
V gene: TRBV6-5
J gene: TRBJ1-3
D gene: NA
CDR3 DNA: TGTGCCAGCAGTTACTCGGGAGGCATCTCTGGAAACACCATATATTTT
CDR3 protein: CASSYSGGISGNTIYF

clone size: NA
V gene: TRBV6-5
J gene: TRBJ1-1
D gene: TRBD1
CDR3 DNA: TGTGCCAGCAGTTTACAGGGGCTCACTGAAGCTTTCTTT
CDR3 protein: CASSLQGLTEAFF

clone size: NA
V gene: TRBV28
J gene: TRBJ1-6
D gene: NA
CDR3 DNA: TGTGCCAGCAGTCCCGGGACAAGGACTCTCTCCTATAATTCACCCCTCCACTTT
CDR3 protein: CASSPGTRTLSYNSPLHF

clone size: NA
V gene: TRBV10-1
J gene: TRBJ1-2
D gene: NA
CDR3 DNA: TGCGCCAGCAGTGAGTACACCAACTATGGCTACACCTTC
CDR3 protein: CASSEYTNYGYTF

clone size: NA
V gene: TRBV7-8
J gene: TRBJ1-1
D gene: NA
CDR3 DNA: TGTGCCAGCAGCTTAAGCAGGGGGAACACTGAAGCTTTCTTT
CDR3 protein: CASSLSRGNTEAFF

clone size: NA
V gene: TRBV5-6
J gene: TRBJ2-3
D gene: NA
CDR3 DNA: TGTGCCAGCAGCCTGGGAAGCCCAGATACGCAGTATTTT
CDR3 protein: CASSLGSPDTQYF

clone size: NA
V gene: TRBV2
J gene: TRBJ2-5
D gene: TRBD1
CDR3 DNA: TGTGCCAGAAACCTAAACAGGGGCCTAGGGGAGACCCAGTACTTC
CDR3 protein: CARNLNRGLGETQYF

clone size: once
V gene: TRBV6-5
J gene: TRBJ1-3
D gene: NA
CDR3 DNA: TGTGCCAGCAGTTACGGGCAGAGTTTAGACACCATATATTTT
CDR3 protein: CASSYGQSLDTIYF

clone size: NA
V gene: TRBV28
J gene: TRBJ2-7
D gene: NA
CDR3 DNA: TGTGCCAGCAGCCAAGGGACTTACGAGCAGTACTTC
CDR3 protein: CASSQGTYEQYF

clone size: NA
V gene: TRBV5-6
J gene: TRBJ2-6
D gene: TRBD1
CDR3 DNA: TGTGCCAGCAGCTGGACAGGGGTGCTCTCTGGGGCCAACGTCCTGACTTTC
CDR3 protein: CASSWTGVLSGANVLTF

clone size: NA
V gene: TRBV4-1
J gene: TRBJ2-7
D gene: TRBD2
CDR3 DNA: TGCGCCAGCAGCCTGGACCTAGCGGTTACCTACGAGCAGTACTTC
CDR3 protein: CASSLDLAVTYEQYF

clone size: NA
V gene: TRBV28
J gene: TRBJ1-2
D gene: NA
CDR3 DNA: TGTGCCAGCAGTTTGTCAGGCTATGGCTACACCTTC
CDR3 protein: CASSLSGYGYTF

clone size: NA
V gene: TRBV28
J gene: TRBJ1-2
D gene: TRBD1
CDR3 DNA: TGTGCCAGCAGCCGGACAGGAAGGGAGTATGGCTACACCTTC
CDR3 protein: CASSRTGREYGYTF

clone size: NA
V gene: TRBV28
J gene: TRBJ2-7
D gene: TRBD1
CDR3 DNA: TGTGCCAGCAGACCACAGGGGTACGAGCAGTACTTC
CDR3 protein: CASRPQGYEQYF

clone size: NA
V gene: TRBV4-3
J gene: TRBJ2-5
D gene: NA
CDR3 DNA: TGCGCCAGCAGCCAAGAGCCGGGACATCGTTGGGAGACCCAGTACTTC
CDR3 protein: CASSQEPGHRWETQYF

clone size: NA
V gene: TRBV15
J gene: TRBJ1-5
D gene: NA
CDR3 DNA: TGTGCCACCAGCCTCGACTATAGCAATCAGCCCCAGCATTTT
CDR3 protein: CATSLDYSNQPQHF

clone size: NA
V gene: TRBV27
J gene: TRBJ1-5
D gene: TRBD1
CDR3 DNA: TGTGCCAGCAGTCCGACAGGGTCTCAGCCCCAGCATTTT
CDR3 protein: CASSPTGSQPQHF